The clone carrying this TCR beta chain was picked up one time. This sample was taken from a study of shared clonotypes between healthy human individuals. Naivety among CD8 cells was defined by CD45RO negativity and positive CCR7 selection, thereby excluding terminally differentiated effector memory CD45RA+ cells. V dropped 5 bases and J dropped 2 bases, with 13 bases sitting between them. CDR1 SEHNR and CDR2 FQNEAQ come from the germline V gene (reference sequence). The CDR3 length is 14 residues. Assay used: immunoSEQ multiplex PCR; TCRdb lists only in-frame clones, some missing. The top ten clones hold 1% to 1.5% of a sample with about 1,800,000 clones, roughly 94% of them seen once.

The receptor was isolated from a man aged 18 to 35 in good health. V usage is TRBV7-9 and J usage is TRBJ2-7; no reliable D call. Sequenced material: naive CD8+ T cells sorted from blood. The CDR3 DNA is TGTGCCAGCAGCCCCCATGTGGGAACCTACGAGCAGTACTTC. Its protein product is CASSPHVGTYEQYF.